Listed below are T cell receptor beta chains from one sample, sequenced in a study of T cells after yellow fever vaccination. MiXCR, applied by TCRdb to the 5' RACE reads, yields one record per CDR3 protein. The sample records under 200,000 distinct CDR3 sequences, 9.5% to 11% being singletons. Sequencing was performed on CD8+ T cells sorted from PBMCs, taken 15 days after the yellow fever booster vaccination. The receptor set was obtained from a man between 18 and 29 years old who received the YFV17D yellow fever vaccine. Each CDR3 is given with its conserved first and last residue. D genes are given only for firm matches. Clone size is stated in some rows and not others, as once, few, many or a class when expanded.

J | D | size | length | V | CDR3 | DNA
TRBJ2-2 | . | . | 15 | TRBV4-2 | CASSEIDWNTGELFF | TGTGCCAGCAGCGAAATCGACTGGAACACCGGGGAGCTGTTTTTT
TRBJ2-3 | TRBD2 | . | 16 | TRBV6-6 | CASSLGLAASTDTQYF | TGTGCCAGCAGCCTTGGACTAGCCGCGAGCACAGATACGCAGTATTTT
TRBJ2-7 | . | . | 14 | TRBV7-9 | CASSLEDNTYEQYF | TGTGCCAGCAGCTTAGAGGACAACACCTACGAGCAGTACTTC
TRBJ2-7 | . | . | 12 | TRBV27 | CASSASGEEQYF | TGTGCCAGCAGTGCATCGGGGGAGGAGCAGTACTTC
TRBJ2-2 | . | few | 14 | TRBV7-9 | CASTGNWGTGELFF | TGTGCCAGCACCGGAAATTGGGGGACCGGGGAGCTGTTTTTT
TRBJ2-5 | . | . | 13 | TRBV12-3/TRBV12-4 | CASSPAARETQYF | TGTGCCAGCAGTCCCGCGGCAAGGGAGACCCAGTACTTC
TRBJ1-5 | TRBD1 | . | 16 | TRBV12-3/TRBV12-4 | CASSFEGQGSHQPQHF | TGTGCCAGCAGTTTTGAGGGACAGGGTTCGCATCAGCCCCAGCATTTT
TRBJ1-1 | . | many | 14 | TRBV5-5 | CASSLDGTGHEAFF | TGTGCCAGCAGCTTGGACGGGACTGGGCATGAAGCTTTCTTT
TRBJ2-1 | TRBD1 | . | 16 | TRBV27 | CATSGTGPPDYNEQFF | TGTGCCACCTCGGGGACAGGGCCTCCCGATTACAATGAGCAGTTCTTC
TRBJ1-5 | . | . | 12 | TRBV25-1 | CASSEYNQPQHF | TGTGCCAGCAGTGAATACAATCAGCCCCAGCATTTT
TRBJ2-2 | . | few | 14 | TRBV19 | CASSITVNTGELFF | TGTGCCAGTAGTATAACGGTGAACACCGGGGAGCTGTTTTTT
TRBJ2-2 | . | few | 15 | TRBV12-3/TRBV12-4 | CASSFGSLNTGELFF | TGTGCCAGCAGTTTTGGCAGCTTAAACACCGGGGAGCTGTTTTTT
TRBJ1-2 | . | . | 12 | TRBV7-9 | CASSPPLYGYTF | TGTGCCAGCAGCCCCCCCCTCTATGGCTACACCTTC
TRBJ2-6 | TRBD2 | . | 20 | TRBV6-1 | CASSDPQASGGPSGANVLTF | TGTGCCAGCAGTGACCCCCAGGCTAGCGGGGGCCCCTCTGGGGCCAACGTCCTGACTTTC
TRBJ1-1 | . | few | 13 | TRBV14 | CASSQGFYTEAFF | TGTGCCAGCAGCCAAGGGTTTTACACTGAAGCTTTCTTT
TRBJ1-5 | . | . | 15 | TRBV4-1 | CASSQDGASNQPQHF | TGCGCCAGCAGCCAAGATGGGGCTAGCAATCAGCCCCAGCATTTT
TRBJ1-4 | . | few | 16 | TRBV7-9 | CASSLTQQGITEKLFF | TGTGCCAGCAGCTTAACCCAACAGGGCATCACTGAAAAACTGTTTTTT
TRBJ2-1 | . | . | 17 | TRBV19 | CASSGGHTRRTYNEQFF | TGTGCCAGTAGCGGGGGTCACACCCGGAGGACCTACAATGAGCAGTTCTTC
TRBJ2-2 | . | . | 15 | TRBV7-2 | CASTLSARYTGELFF | TGTGCCAGCACACTTAGTGCTAGGTACACCGGGGAGCTGTTTTTT
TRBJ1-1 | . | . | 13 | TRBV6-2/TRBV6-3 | CATQGNTHTEAFF | TGTGCCACCCAGGGCAATACCCACACTGAAGCTTTCTTT
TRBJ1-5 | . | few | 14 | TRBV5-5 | CASSLGQASWPQHF | TGTGCCAGCAGCTTGGGGCAGGCCAGTTGGCCCCAGCATTTT
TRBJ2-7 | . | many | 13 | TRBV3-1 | CASSQDPGLEQYF | TGTGCCAGCAGCCAAGATCCCGGGCTCGAGCAGTACTTC
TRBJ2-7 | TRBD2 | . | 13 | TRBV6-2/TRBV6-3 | CASSRTSFYEQYF | TGTGCCAGCAGTCGGACTAGCTTCTACGAGCAGTACTTC
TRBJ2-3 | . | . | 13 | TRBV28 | CASRQGTADTQYF | TGTGCCAGCAGACAAGGGACGGCAGATACGCAGTATTTT
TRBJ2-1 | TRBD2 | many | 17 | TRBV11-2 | CASSLAASGASYNEQFF | TGTGCCAGCAGCTTAGCCGCTAGCGGGGCCTCCTACAATGAGCAGTTCTTC
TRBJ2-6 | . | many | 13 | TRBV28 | CASSFSGANVLTF | TGTGCCAGCAGTTTCTCTGGGGCCAACGTCCTGACTTTC
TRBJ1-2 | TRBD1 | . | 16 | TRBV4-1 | CAAGGQGARRDYGYTF | TGCGCCGCGGGCGGACAGGGGGCTCGAAGGGACTATGGCTACACCTTC
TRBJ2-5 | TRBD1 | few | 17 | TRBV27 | CASSLRTGTGGKETQYF | TGTGCCAGCAGTTTACGGACCGGGACAGGGGGGAAAGAGACCCAGTACTTC
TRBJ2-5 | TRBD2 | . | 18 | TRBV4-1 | CASSQAPPSRGGQETQYF | TGCGCCAGCAGCCAAGCTCCCCCCTCCCGCGGGGGGCAAGAGACCCAGTACTTC
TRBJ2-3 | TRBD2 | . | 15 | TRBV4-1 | CASSQFAGDTDTQYF | TGCGCCAGCAGCCAATTCGCGGGGGACACAGATACGCAGTATTTT
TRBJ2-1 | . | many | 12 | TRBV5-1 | CASSLGPNEQFF | TGCGCCAGCAGCTTGGGTCCCAATGAGCAGTTCTTC
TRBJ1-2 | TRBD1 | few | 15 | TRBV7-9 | CASSLRDRLDYGYTF | TGTGCCAGCAGCTTACGGGACAGGTTGGACTATGGCTACACCTTC
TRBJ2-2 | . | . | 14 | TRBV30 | CAWARGVNTGELFF | TGTGCCTGGGCCCGTGGAGTCAACACCGGGGAGCTGTTTTTT
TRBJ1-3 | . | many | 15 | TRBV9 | CASSVEGTAGNTIYF | TGTGCCAGCAGCGTCGAGGGGACGGCTGGAAACACCATATATTTT
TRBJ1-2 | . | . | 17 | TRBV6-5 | CASSYSISPGANYGYTF | TGTGCCAGCAGTTACTCGATTTCCCCCGGGGCGAACTATGGCTACACCTTC
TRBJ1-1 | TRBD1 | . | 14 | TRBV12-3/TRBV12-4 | CASSVTGPITEAFF | TGTGCCAGCAGTGTGACAGGGCCGATCACTGAAGCTTTCTTT
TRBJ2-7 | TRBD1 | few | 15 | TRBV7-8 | CASSSTLGTGYEQYF | TGTGCCAGCAGCTCAACCCTCGGGACAGGCTACGAGCAGTACTTC
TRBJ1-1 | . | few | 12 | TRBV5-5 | CASTREYSKAFF | TGTGCCAGCACCCGGGAGTATTCAAAAGCTTTCTTT
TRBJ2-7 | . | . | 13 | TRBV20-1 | CSARVGGLYEQYF | TGCAGTGCTAGAGTCGGGGGGCTATACGAGCAGTACTTC
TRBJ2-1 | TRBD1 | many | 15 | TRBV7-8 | CASLATGTGVGEQFF | TGTGCCAGCCTCGCCACCGGGACAGGGGTAGGGGAGCAGTTCTTC
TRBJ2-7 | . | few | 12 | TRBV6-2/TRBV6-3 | CASSYRDYEQYF | TGTGCCAGCAGTTACCGAGACTACGAGCAGTACTTC
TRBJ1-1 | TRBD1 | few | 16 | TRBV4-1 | CASSRTGGEGATEAFF | TGCGCCAGCAGCCGTACAGGGGGCGAGGGGGCCACTGAAGCTTTCTTT
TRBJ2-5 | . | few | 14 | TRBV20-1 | CSAHTLTNQETQYF | TGCAGTGCTCACACCTTAACCAACCAAGAGACCCAGTACTTC
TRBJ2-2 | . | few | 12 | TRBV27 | CASSGDTGELFF | TGTGCCAGCAGTGGGGACACCGGGGAGCTGTTTTTT
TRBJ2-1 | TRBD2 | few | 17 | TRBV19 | CASKELAGADSYNEQFF | TGTGCCAGTAAAGAACTAGCGGGGGCCGACTCCTACAATGAGCAGTTCTTC
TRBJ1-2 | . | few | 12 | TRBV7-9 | CASSPAPYGYTF | TGTGCCAGCAGCCCCGCTCCCTATGGCTACACCTTC